This entry is about one TCR beta chain. The study ran its PCR with 60 Vbeta and 13 Jbeta primers. Only in-frame clones appear in the TCRdb table, and some are missing; sequencing was by immunoSEQ multiplex PCR. Counted here are 200,000 or so clones, 80% to 85% occurring once; the ten biggest clones make up 6.5%. This CDR3 has 17 residues. The germline CDR1 and CDR2 sequences are MGHRA and YSYEKL. V shed 0 bases and J shed 4 bases, with 18 bases lying between them. This sample was included in a study of cytomegalovirus exposure and HLA in healthy donors. The sequenced material came from PBMCs. The sequence came from a woman in her forties or fifties in good health and CMV-seropositive. This chain uses TRBV4-1 with TRBJ1-2, with a tentative D call TRBD1 (5 bases). DNA for the CDR3: TGCGCCAGCAGCCAAGATCTGAGTCAGGGTCGGCTCTATGGCTACACCTTC. It codes for CASSQDLSQGRLYGYTF.